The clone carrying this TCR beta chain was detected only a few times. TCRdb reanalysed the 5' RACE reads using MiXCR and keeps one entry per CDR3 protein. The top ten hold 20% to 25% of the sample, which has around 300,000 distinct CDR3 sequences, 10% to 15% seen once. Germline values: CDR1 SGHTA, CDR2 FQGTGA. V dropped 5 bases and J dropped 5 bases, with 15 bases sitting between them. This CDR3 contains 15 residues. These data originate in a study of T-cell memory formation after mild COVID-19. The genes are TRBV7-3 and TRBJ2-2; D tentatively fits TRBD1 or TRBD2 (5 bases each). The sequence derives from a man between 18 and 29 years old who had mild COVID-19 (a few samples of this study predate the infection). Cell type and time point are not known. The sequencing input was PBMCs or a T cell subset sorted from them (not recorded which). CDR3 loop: CASSLRPEGTGELFF. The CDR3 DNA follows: TGTGCCAGCAGCCTACGTCCCGAGGGGACCGGGGAGCTGTTTTTT.